This T cell receptor (beta chain) was captured in a study of CD8 T cells in Susac syndrome. Study-level background: At the time their blood was drawn, patients with Susac syndrome were either therapy-naive, on corticosteroids (with some of them also receiving intravenous immunoglobulin), or on intravenous immunoglobulin alone.

This clonotype is a singleton in its sample. Reverse transcription used about 0.45 to 1 ug RNA and random hexamers. Across 54 Vbeta and 13 Jbeta, TCR beta CDR3 was amplified with immunoSEQ multiplex PCR. MiXCR was run by TCRdb on the immunoSEQ multiplex PCR reads, yielding one entry per CDR3 protein. The repertoire includes under 200,000 distinct CDR3 sequences, roughly nine tenths of them detected once, and around 0.079% sits in the top ten. The CDR3 runs to 17 residues. Germline V lookup: CDR1 KGHDR, CDR2 SFDVKD. V was clipped by 1 base and J by 3 bases, with 17 bases between them. The TCR was taken from a human donor with Susac syndrome. The chain carries TRBV24-1 and TRBJ2-5, with D tentatively TRBD1 or TRBD2 (5 bases each). Material: CD4+ T cells from PBMCs. Here the CDR3 DNA reads TGTGCCACCAGTGATTTCGGTGGGGGAGAAGGAAAAGAGACCCAGTACTTC. Protein: CATSDFGGGEGKETQYF.